Below, 22 T cell receptor beta chains from the same sample are listed, as sequenced in a study of tumor and adjacent non-tumor tissue in lung cancer. The library came from three nested PCR rounds adapted from ARM-PCR protocols. One entry per CDR3 protein, called by TCRdb with MiXCR from the multiplex PCR reads. The sample holds roughly 220,000 distinct CDR3 sequences, around 71% seen once. No cell sorting was done before RNA was extracted from the tissue. Sample: lung tumor tissue. The receptor source for this set is a man aged 55 to 70 with non-small cell lung cancer.

The chain employs TRBV7-8 and TRBJ2-5; 7 bases fit TRBD2. The V and J ends lost 10 bases and 7 bases, in that order; junction bases with no gene match: 12. Germline CDR1 and CDR2: SGHVS and FQNEAQ. This CDR3 has 13 amino acids. CDR3 nucleotide sequence: TGTGCCACCGGATCCAGTGGGGGGGTGACCCAGTACTTC. It is translated as CATGSSGGVTQYF.

In the case of this clonotype: One end of the junction is discordant with germline, which a read error may explain. V and J are TRBV6-5 and TRBJ2-5; D gene unclear. CDR3 length: 14 residues. Germline values: CDR1 MNHEY, CDR2 SVGAGI. The CDR3 sequence: CVSMEGLAEETQYF. For the CDR3, the DNA is TGTGTCAGCATGGAAGGGTTGGCCGAAGAGACCCAGTACTTC.

This clonotype was seen many times. This chain connects TRBV11-2 to TRBJ1-4; D unresolved. Germline V gene lookup returns CDR1 SGHAT and CDR2 FQNNGV. Trimming left V 1 base short and J 8 bases short, with 17 bases between. This CDR3 has 16 residues. The chain's CDR3 is CASSLGADSAVEKLFF. CDR3 sequence (DNA): TGTGCCAGCAGCTTAGGGGCGGATTCCGCTGTAGAAAAACTGTTTTTT. The full variable domain, in which reference TRBV11-2 and TRBJ1-4 provide the parts outside the CDR3, is EAGVAQSPRYKIIEKRQSVAFWCNPISGHATLYWYQQILGQGPKLLIQFQNNGVVDDSQLPKDRFSAERLKGVDSTLKIQPAKLEDSAVYLCASSLGADSAVEKLFFGSGTQLSVL.

This clonotype showed up just a few times. At one of its ends the junction is not consistent with the germline gene, which may arise from a read error. The chain couples TRBV11-2 to TRBJ1-1; 7 positions agree with TRBD1. The length of the CDR3 is 15 residues. The germline V gene encodes CDR1 SGHAT and CDR2 FQNNGV. The CDR3 sequence: CANSMMGQPNTEAFF. CDR3 bases: TGTGCCAACAGCATGATGGGACAGCCGAACACTGAAGCTTTCTTT.

Turning to this clonotype: The junction departs from germline at one end; a sequencing error may be responsible. The chain joins TRBV11-2 to TRBJ1-4; D is ambiguous. Germline V gene lookup returns CDR1 SGHAT and CDR2 FQNNGV. The CDR3 has 13 residues. This chain's CDR3 is CASNTGLNEKLFF. CDR3 coding DNA: TGTGCGAGCAACACCGGATTGAATGAAAAACTGTTTTTT.

The chain uses TRBV6-5 and TRBJ1-6; TRBD1 matches at 11 bases. The CDR3 length is 17 residues. Trimming at V came to 7 bases and at J to 7 bases, leaving 12 bases not matched to a gene. Germline V CDR1 and CDR2: MNHEY, SVGAGI. The CDR3 region is CASNSGQGATRNSPLHF. Written as DNA, the CDR3 is TGTGCCAGCAATTCTGGACAGGGGGCAACTAGGAATTCACCCCTCCACTTT.

The V gene is TRBV20-1, the J gene TRBJ2-7; maybe TRBD2 (6 bases). This CDR3 region has 18 residues. The germline V gene has CDR1 DFQATT and CDR2 SNEGSKA (reference sequence). V shed 6 bases and J shed 2 bases, with 29 bases lying between them. Written as DNA, the CDR3 is TGCAGTGCCTCCAAGCGGGCTAGCAGGAGTCCGGTGGCCTACGAGCAGTACTTC. Translating gives CSASKRASRSPVAYEQYF.

With respect to this clonotype: A much larger clone lies one base from this, so it may be a read error. The genes are TRBV20-1 and TRBJ1-2; weak D call: TRBD1 (6 bases). Trimming took 8 bases from V and 8 from J, leaving 18 bases between them. Per the germline V gene, CDR1 is DFQATT and CDR2 is SNEGSKA (reference sequence). The length of the CDR3 is 12 residues. The CDR3 DNA reads TGCAGTCCCAAGGAAGGGGGGGAGGGCTACACCTTC. Protein: CSPKEGGEGYTF.

The chain couples TRBV11-3 to TRBJ1-1, with D unclear. This CDR3 has 13 residues. V was pared by 1 base and J by 0 bases, with 3 bases between. In germline, CDR1 is SGHNT, CDR2 YENEEA. This CDR3 reads CASSLGVNTEAFF. CDR3 nucleotide sequence: TGTGCCAGCAGCTTAGGAGTGAACACTGAAGCTTTCTTT.

A word on this clonotype: A much larger clone lies one base from this, so it may be a read error. The chain couples TRBV20-1 to TRBJ2-1; D possibly uses TRBD1 or TRBD2 (5 bases each). Germline V gene sequence: CDR1 DFQATT, CDR2 SNEGSKA (reference sequence). The CDR3 length is 15 residues. This CDR3 is CNARDEGITYNEQFF. The CDR3 DNA is TGCAATGCTAGAGATGAGGGGATTACCTACAATGAGCAGTTCTTC.

Concerning this clonotype: An end of the junction differs from the germline gene, which may be a read error. As DNA, the CDR3 is TGTGCCAGCAGCCAAGAGGTCGGGCGGGGACTGTTGACTCTCTTT. Amino acid sequence: CASSQEVGRGLLTLF. V gene TRBV4-2 combines with J gene TRBJ1-1; possible D gene TRBD1, 5 bases. The CDR3 runs 15 residues. Germline V CDR1 and CDR2: LGHNA, YNFKEQ.

This clonotype is a singleton in its sample. Given a much more abundant clone one base away, this may be a read error. This chain uses TRBV10-2 with TRBJ1-1; no firm D call. CDR3 length: 12 amino acids. Germline CDR1 WSHSY, CDR2 SAAADI. CDR3 in amino acids: CASSVSNTEAIF. CDR3 DNA: TGCGCCAGCAGTGTGTCGAACACTGAAGCTATCTTT.

This clonotype was picked up many times. The rearrangement uses TRBV4-2 and TRBJ1-2; D gene uncertain. Germline V gene lookup returns CDR1 LGHNA and CDR2 YNFKEQ. The CDR3 sequence is 14 residues long. V was clipped by 0 bases and J by 0 bases, with 5 bases between them. This chain's CDR3 is CASSQDIANYGYTF. The CDR3 nucleotides read TGTGCCAGCAGCCAAGACATAGCTAACTATGGCTACACCTTC.

Of note for this clonotype: Possible read error: a much larger clone is one base away. V and J are TRBV20-1 and TRBJ2-5; D could derive from TRBD1 or TRBD2 (6 bases each). Germline CDR1 is DFQATT and CDR2 is SNEGSKA (reference sequence). The CDR3 has 14 residues. As DNA, the CDR3 is TGCAGTGCTAGAGATTCCGGGGGACAAGAGGCCCAGTACTTC. Protein product: CSARDSGGQEAQYF.

About this clonotype: A read error may account for a junction end that differs from germline. The chain couples TRBV20-1 to TRBJ2-3; 9 nucleotides agree with TRBD2. CDR1 and CDR2 (germline): DFQATT, SNEGSKA (reference sequence). This CDR3 region has 13 residues. As DNA, the CDR3 is TGCATTGCTTGGGCGGGGGGGACAGATACGCAGTATTTT. This gives the protein CIAWAGGTDTQYF.

On this clonotype: One end of the junction fails to match germline, which may point to a read error. V gene TRBV4-2 combines with J gene TRBJ2-7; D gene unclear. CDR1 LGHNA and CDR2 YNFKEQ come from the germline V gene. The CDR3 covers 12 residues. The CDR3 here is CAISQGIYEQYF. The CDR3 DNA is TGTGCCATCAGCCAAGGTATTTACGAGCAGTACTTC.

The chain carries TRBV29-1 and TRBJ2-1; D call uncertain. The CDR3 loop spans 13 amino acids. The germline V gene encodes CDR1 SQVTM and CDR2 ANQGSEA. The ends were cut back, 7 bases at V and 4 bases at J, with 14 bases in the middle. The CDR3 sequence is CSAQSVGYNEQFF. The CDR3 DNA follows: TGCAGCGCCCAGTCGGTGGGGTACAATGAGCAGTTCTTC.

Of note for this clonotype: This may stem from a read error, because a much larger clone lies one nucleotide away. V is TRBV20-1 and J is TRBJ1-1; possibly TRBD1 for D (5 bases). The CDR3 is made up of 12 amino acids. CDR1 and CDR2 (germline): DFQATT, SNEGSKA (reference sequence). The CDR3, as DNA: TGCAGGAAGAGTCGGGGGAACACTGAAGCTTACTTT. As protein: CRKSRGNTEAYF.

Note on this clonotype: This may stem from a read error, because a much larger clone lies one nucleotide away. The chain uses TRBV20-1 and TRBJ2-2; either TRBD1 or TRBD2 may supply D (5 bases each). The ends were cut back, 7 bases at V and 1 base at J, with 16 bases in the middle. Germline V gene data show CDR1 as DFQATT and CDR2 as SNEGSKA (reference sequence). This CDR3 has 15 amino acids. The CDR3, as DNA: TGCAGTGACATGAGGTGGGGGAGGAACACCGGGGAGCTGTTTTTT. Translation gives CSDMRWGRNTGELFF.

About this clonotype: The missing conserved phenylalanine or tryptophan at the end of this CDR3 makes a read error likely. The gene calls are TRBV11-2 and TRBJ2-5; the D is unclear. Germline CDR1 is SGHAT and CDR2 is FQNNGV. This CDR3 region has 13 residues. The ends were cut back, 4 bases at V and 5 bases at J, with 11 bases in the middle. In DNA form, the CDR3 reads TGTGCCAGCAGCTCGGAATGTATGGAGACCCAGTACATC. Its translation is CASSSECMETQYI.

Note on this clonotype: Possible read error: a much larger clone is one base away. This chain connects TRBV4-3 to TRBJ2-3, with D maybe TRBD1 (5 bases). The V end lost 6 bases, the J end lost 5 bases, and 15 bases lay between the germline ends. The CDR3 loop spans 14 amino acids. CDR1 is LGHNA, CDR2 YSLEER, per germline. The chain's CDR3 is CASRQAGRQDTQYF. The CDR3 DNA sequence: TGCGCCAGCAGGCAGGCAGGGCGACAAGATACGCAGTATTTT.

Worth noting for this clonotype: At one boundary the junction diverges from the germline segment, which might be a read error. This chain links TRBV11-2 with TRBJ1-5; 7 nucleotides align to TRBD1. The germline gives CDR1 SGHAT, CDR2 FQNNGV. This CDR3 is 14 amino acids long. CDR3 in DNA: TGTGCCAACAGCCCGACAGGGCCCAATCAGCCCCAGCATTTT. Amino acid sequence: CANSPTGPNQPQHF.